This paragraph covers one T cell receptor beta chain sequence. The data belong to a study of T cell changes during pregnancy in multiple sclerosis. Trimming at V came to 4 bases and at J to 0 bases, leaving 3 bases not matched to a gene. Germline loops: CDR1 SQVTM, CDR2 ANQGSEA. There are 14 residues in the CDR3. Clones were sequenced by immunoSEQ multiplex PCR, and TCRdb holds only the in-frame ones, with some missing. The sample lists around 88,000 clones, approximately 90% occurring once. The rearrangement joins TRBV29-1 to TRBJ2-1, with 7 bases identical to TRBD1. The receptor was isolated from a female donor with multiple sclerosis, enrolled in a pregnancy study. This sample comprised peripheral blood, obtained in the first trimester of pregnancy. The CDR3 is CSVGTGSSYNEQFF. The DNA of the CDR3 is TGCAGCGTTGGGACAGGAAGCTCCTACAATGAGCAGTTCTTC.